Following are 3 T cell receptor beta chains from one sample sequenced in a study of shared clonotypes between healthy human individuals. In the naive CD8 group, cells lacked CD45RO and were positively selected for CCR7, so terminally differentiated effector memory CD45RA+ cells were left out. This table comes from immunoSEQ multiplex PCR, and its TCRdb copy is limited to in-frame clones, with some not included. In the table there are about 590,000 clones, nearly 97% of which are singletons. The specimen was naive CD8+ T cells sorted from blood. These receptors were collected from a woman aged 25 to 39 in good health.

The chain uses TRBV28 and TRBJ1-5, with 11 bases aligning to TRBD1. The CDR3 has 16 residues. CDR1 and CDR2 (germline): MDHEN, SYDVKM. This CDR3 reads CASQWGGTGGFGPQHF. The CDR3 region has the DNA TGTGCGTCTCAGTGGGGAGGGACAGGGGGGTTTGGGCCCCAGCATTTT.

This chain links TRBV13 with TRBJ1-1, with 9 bases fitting TRBD1. This CDR3 is built from 16 residues. Per the germline V gene, CDR1 is PRHDT and CDR2 is FYEKMQ (reference sequence). Germline trimming cut 5 bases from V and 5 bases from J; bases unmatched to any gene: 12. The CDR3 here is CASSPRDRERMTEAFF. CDR3 bases: TGTGCCAGCAGCCCGCGGGACAGGGAGAGAATGACTGAAGCTTTCTTT.

CDR3 DNA sequence: TGTGCCACCAAAGAGGGTGAGCAGTTCTTC. Translation: CATKEGEQFF. The J gene is TRBJ2-1, the V gene TRBV28, with TRBD2 as a possible D gene (5 bases). V lost 10 bases and J 9 bases, leaving 10 bases between the germline ends. The germline V gene encodes CDR1 MDHEN and CDR2 SYDVKM. This CDR3 is 10 amino acids long. The variable domain in full, completed from reference TRBV28 and TRBJ2-1, reads DVKVTQSSRYLVKRTGEKVFLECVQDMDHENMFWYRQDPGLGLRLIYFSYDVKMKEKGDIPEGYSVSREKKERFSLILESASTNQTSMYLCATKEGEQFFGPGTRLTVL.